Described below is a single T cell receptor (beta chain) sequence and its context. This sample is part of a study of technical replicates of blood from several donors. This table comes from immunoSEQ multiplex PCR, and its TCRdb copy is limited to in-frame clones, with some not included. The table has 50,000 to 70,000 clones, 93% seen once; the top ten hold around 4.2%. The CDR3 length is 16 residues. V was pared by 4 bases and J by 1 base, with 9 bases of the junction left unmatched. The germline gives CDR1 SGHRS, CDR2 YFSETQ. The rearrangement uses TRBV5-1 and TRBJ2-5, with TRBD2 matching over 8 bases. The sequencing input was PBMCs. This receptor was taken from a human donor in good health. Some clones in this sample may be carry-over from other donors' samples. CDR3 residues: CASSVASGRVQETQYF. In DNA, the CDR3 is TGCGCCAGCAGCGTGGCCAGCGGGAGAGTCCAAGAGACCCAGTACTTC.